The clone carrying this T cell receptor beta chain occurred once. Its specificity is unknown. Together with thyroid ultrasound, orbital computed tomography, serum thyroxine and TRAb, clinical symptoms were used for diagnoses. About 10 ml of fresh peripheral blood supplied the PBMCs. The TCR beta CDR3 regions underwent amplification using RNA transcripts as the source. The HTBI primer set drove a first-round RT-PCR of the TCR CDR3. A single record per CDR3 protein comes from TCRdb applying MiXCR to the multiplex PCR reads. The sample comprises just under 750,000 distinct CDR3 sequences, roughly a third of which are singletons, and less than 40% rests with the top ten. This sample is part of a study of T cells in Graves' hyperthyroidism and ophthalmopathy. Findings of the study overall: Most clonotypes expanded in the thyroid (above 0.001) were also present in blood.

Germline loops: CDR1 SGHVS, CDR2 FQNEAQ. V dropped 2 bases and J dropped 4 bases, with 8 bases sitting between them. The CDR3 length is 13 residues. The source material was blood. The gene calls are TRBV7-8 and TRBJ1-1, with D hard to call. The source is a middle-aged woman with Graves' hyperthyroidism. The CDR3 region has the DNA TGTGCCAGCAGCTTATATTTGCCCACTGAAGCTTTCTTT. Translation: CASSLYLPTEAFF.